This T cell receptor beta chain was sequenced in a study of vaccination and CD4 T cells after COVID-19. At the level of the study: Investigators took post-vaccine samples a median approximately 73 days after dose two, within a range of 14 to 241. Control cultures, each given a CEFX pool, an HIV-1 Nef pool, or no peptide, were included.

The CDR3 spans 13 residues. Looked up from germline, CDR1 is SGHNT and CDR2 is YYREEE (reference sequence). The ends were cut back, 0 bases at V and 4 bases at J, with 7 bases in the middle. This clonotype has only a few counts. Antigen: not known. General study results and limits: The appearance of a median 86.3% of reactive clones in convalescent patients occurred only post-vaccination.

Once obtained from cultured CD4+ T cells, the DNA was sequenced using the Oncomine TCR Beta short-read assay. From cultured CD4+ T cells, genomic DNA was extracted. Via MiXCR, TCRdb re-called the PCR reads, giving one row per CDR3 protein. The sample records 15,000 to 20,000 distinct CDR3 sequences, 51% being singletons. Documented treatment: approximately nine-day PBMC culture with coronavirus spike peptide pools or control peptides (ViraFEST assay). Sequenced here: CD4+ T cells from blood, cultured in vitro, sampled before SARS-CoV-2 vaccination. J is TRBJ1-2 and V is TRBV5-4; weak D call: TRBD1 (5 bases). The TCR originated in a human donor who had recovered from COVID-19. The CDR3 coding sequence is TGTGCCAGCAGCTTGGAGGGGCTCTATGGCTACACCTTC. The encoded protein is CASSLEGLYGYTF.